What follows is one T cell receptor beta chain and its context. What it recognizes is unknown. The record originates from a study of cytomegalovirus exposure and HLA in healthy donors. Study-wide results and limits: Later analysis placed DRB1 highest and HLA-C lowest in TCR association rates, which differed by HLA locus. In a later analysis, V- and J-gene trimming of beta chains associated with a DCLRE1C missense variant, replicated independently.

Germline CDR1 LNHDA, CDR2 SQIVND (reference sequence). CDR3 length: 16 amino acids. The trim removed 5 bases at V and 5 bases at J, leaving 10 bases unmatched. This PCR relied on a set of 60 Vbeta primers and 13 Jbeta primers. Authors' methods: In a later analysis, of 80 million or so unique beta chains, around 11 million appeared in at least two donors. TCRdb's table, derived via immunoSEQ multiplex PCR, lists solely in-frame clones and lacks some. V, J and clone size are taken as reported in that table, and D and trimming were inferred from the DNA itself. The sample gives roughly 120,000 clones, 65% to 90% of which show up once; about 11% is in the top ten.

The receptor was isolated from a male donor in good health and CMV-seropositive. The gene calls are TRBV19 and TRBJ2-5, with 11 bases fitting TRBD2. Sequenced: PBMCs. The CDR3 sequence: CASSPGVAGGRETQYF. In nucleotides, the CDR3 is TGTGCCAGTAGTCCCGGGGTAGCGGGAGGGAGGGAGACCCAGTACTTC.